The present entry profiles one T cell receptor (beta chain) with its context. This sample is drawn from a study of shared T cell receptors in the human thymus. The assay was immunoSEQ multiplex PCR, and TCRdb's table has in-frame clones only and misses some. The sample lists 650,000 to 950,000 clones, approximately 85% occurring once. These records were also assigned to another study, of human thymus T cells. That work contributes: Infants served as donors; they were healthy and Finnish and were having corrective surgery for congenital heart defects. Resections from corrective heart surgery provided thymus tissue. In thymic and blood repertoires alike, V and J usage looked biased.

The specimen was thymocytes. This sequence was found in a girl less than two years old with a congenital heart defect.

The CDR3 DNA follows: TGTGCCAGCAGTTTTGCGGATTCTTACTATGGCTACACCTTC. Translating it yields CASSFADSYYGYTF. This rearrangement joins TRBV28 to TRBJ1-2, with D uncertain. CDR1 and CDR2 (germline): MDHEN, SYDVKM. The CDR3 totals 14 residues. Trimming cost V 3 bases and J 3 bases, with 11 bases left between them.